What follows is one TCR beta chain and its context. This clonotype has just a few counts. The specificity of this receptor is unknown. Base qualities are not provided; no much larger clone lies one nucleotide away. This specimen's treatment or condition label, per the study, means: allogeneic hematopoietic cell transplantation with graft depleted of TCRalphabeta T cells and CD19 B cells. Transplant recipients were children who received TCRalphabeta/CD19-depleted allogeneic hematopoietic cell grafts. This entry comes from a study of T-cell reconstitution after alpha-beta-depleted transplantation in children (dated by TCRdb to between 2015 and 2016). Study-wide context: Using TCR repertoire profiling, the study quantitatively followed how T-cell immune reconstitution unfolded in children after TCRalphabeta/CD19-depleted allogeneic hematopoietic cell transplantation. The study at large found these results: In some patients, the high TCRbeta diversity seen at day 60 was put down to recipient T cells and intrathymic progenitors that had survived conditioning. Over the following months the frequencies of hyperexpanded clones went down, and after one year T-cell counts and TCRbeta diversity were mostly credited to newly produced T cells. The apparently early alphabetaT-cell count recovery about two months after transplant was reportedly dependent on only several hundred rapidly expanded clones derived from non-depleted graft cells.

Sequences SGHVS (CDR1) and FQNEAQ (CDR2) are obtained from the germline V gene. V loses 5 bases of germline sequence and J loses 4 bases, and the interval between the two ends is 27 bases. The CDR3 runs 20 residues from the cysteine to the phenylalanine. Kept here is only the CDR3 DNA, which spans 60 bases and is read in frame from base 1. Library preparation was by PCR. TCRdb lists the instrument as Illumina HiSeq 2500. TCR libraries were prepared with molecular barcoding, using unique molecular identifiers to normalize TCRbeta repertoire quantification. TCRdb cleaned the public reads at Q25 with fastp, built clones with MiXCR and kept in-frame beta chains. One record per CDR3 amino acid sequence lists the most common genes and DNA. The sample yields approximately 980,000 distinct CDR3 sequences; 25% to 35% were counted once. 25% to 35% of the sample rests with the top ten.

This receptor was identified in a boy younger than two who had a stem cell transplant for SCID, so the T cells may come from the graft donor. The specimen was PBMCs, mostly from graft donor cells, collected 360 days after TCRalphabeta/CD19-depleted stem cell transplant. The chain is made from TRBV7-8 and TRBJ2-6; the best D guess is TRBD2, with 5 bases matching. The CDR3: CASSPRPGLGSLRGANVLTF. The sequenced DNA: TGTGCCAGCAGCCCCAGGCCGGGGTTGGGGAGCTTACGGGGGGCCAACGTCCTGACTTTC.